The clone carrying this TCR beta chain was observed a few times. Its specificity is unknown. The V gene's germline CDR1 is GTSNPN and CDR2 SVGIG (reference sequence). Trimming left V 4 bases short and J 8 bases short, with 18 bases between. CDR3 length equals 14 residues. Sample time point: newly diagnosed GD, antithyroid drugs for less than 3 months. With RNA extracted from PBMCs as input, the TCR library was made. This entry comes from a study of regulatory T cells in long-lasting Graves disease. Study-wide background: Graves' patients who were just diagnosed had used antithyroid drugs for under 3 months.

Combining iRepertoire HTBI primers with Arm-PCR of CDR3 regions, the authors built TCR beta libraries. TCRdb reanalysed the multiplex PCR reads using MiXCR and keeps one entry per CDR3 protein. Of 600,000 to 650,000 distinct CDR3 sequences listed, 16% were seen once; the top ten hold about 20%. Study results and caveats: Preferential use of TRBV28, TRBJ1-2 and TRBJ2-5 was seen in persistent disease.

The sample also formed part of further work on T cells in Graves' hyperthyroidism and ophthalmopathy.

This TCR came from a woman in her twenties or thirties with Graves disease. The chain recombines TRBV30 with TRBJ2-1; no reliable D call. The specimen comprised peripheral blood mononuclear cells (PBMCs), sampled at new diagnosis, from a patient treated with antithyroid drugs. CDR3 in amino acids: CAWTPRAGRDEQFF. CDR3 coding DNA: TGTGCCTGGACCCCTCGCGCCGGTAGGGATGAGCAGTTCTTC.